A single sample gave rise to the 30 T cell receptor beta chains below, sequenced in a study of control samples from healthy donors and cancer patients. Libraries were prepared by immunoSEQ multiplex PCR; TCRdb keeps only in-frame clonotypes and omits some of them. This sample has about 160,000 clones, with 85% to 95% found just once. The sequencing input was blood. The receptors shown here come from a woman in her forties in good health.

The chain combines TRBV12-3 or TRBV12-4 with TRBJ1-1; D ambiguous. V shed 4 bases and J shed 0 bases, with 6 bases lying between them. The CDR3 covers 13 residues. In DNA form, the CDR3 reads TGTGCCAGCAGTTCGACGATGAACACTGAAGCTTTCTTT. Its protein is CASSSTMNTEAFF.

The chain has TRBV27 and TRBJ2-1; 7 bases agree with TRBD2. Trimming at V came to 5 bases and at J to 8 bases, leaving 6 bases not matched to a gene. The V gene's germline CDR1 is MNHEY and CDR2 SMNVEV (reference sequence). The CDR3 runs to 13 residues. The CDR3: CASSVAGRDEQFF. The CDR3 DNA reads as TGTGCCAGCAGTGTGGCAGGGAGGGATGAGCAGTTCTTC.

J is TRBJ2-3 and V is TRBV7-2; maybe TRBD2 (6 bases). Germline CDR1 and CDR2: SGHTA and FQGNSA. The V end lost 4 bases, the J end lost 5 bases, and 16 bases lay between the germline ends. There are 15 residues in the CDR3. CDR3 nucleotide sequence: TGTGCCAGCAGCTGGGTAAGCGGAGGGGAAGATACGCAGTATTTT. It yields the protein CASSWVSGGEDTQYF.

The gene calls are TRBV29-1 and TRBJ1-4, with TRBD1 matching over 7 bases. The CDR3 runs to 15 residues. V dropped 4 bases and J dropped 2; count of bases not matched to a gene: 7. CDR1 and CDR2 (germline): SQVTM, ANQGSEA. CDR3 residues: CSVVGTGATNEKLFF. The CDR3 coding sequence is TGCAGCGTTGTTGGCACAGGGGCCACTAATGAAAAACTGTTTTTT.

V and J are TRBV6-5 and TRBJ2-1, with TRBD1 matching over 9 bases. This CDR3 contains 16 residues. Germline CDR1 reads MNHEY; CDR2 reads SVGAGI. Trimming cost V 3 bases and J 6 bases; bases outside gene matches: 9. In nucleotides, the CDR3 is TGTGCCAGCAGTTATGAAGGGACAGGGTTGGGCAATGAGCAGTTCTTC. It translates to CASSYEGTGLGNEQFF.

The rearrangement joins TRBV7-6 to TRBJ2-6; D is unresolved. V lost 1 base and J lost 0, with 4 bases in between. CDR1 and CDR2 from the germline V gene are SGHVS and FNYEAQ. The CDR3 totals 15 residues. The CDR3 DNA is TGTGCCAGCAGCTTAGGCGTCTCTGGGGCCAACGTCCTGACTTTC. Residues: CASSLGVSGANVLTF.

This clone was seen a single time. V usage is TRBV28 and J usage is TRBJ1-2, with unresolved D. V was cut by 6 bases and J by 7 bases, with 9 bases left in between. CDR1 is MDHEN and CDR2 is SYDVKM in the germline V gene. The CDR3 length is 11 residues. The CDR3 is CASSQPGGYTF. CDR3 bases: TGTGCCAGCAGCCAACCAGGTGGCTACACCTTC.

The CDR3 spells CATTGQGGMNTEAFF. CDR3 coding DNA: TGTGCCACCACAGGGCAGGGGGGCATGAACACTGAAGCTTTCTTT. The gene calls are TRBV6-5 and TRBJ1-1; 7 bases match TRBD1. This CDR3 comprises 15 residues. J gave up 0 bases and V 10 bases, and 11 bases lay outside the gene matches. Germline CDR1 and CDR2: MNHEY and SVGAGI.

The chain links TRBV5-1 to TRBJ1-2; D is unclear. This CDR3 spans 13 amino acids. CDR1 and CDR2 (germline): SGHRS, YFSETQ. V lost 0 bases to trimming and J lost 5 bases, with 8 bases between them. CDR3 sequence (DNA): TGCGCCAGCAGCTTGGTTAGGGAGTATGGCTACACCTTC. It specifies CASSLVREYGYTF.

The chain links TRBV10-3 to TRBJ1-1; TRBD1 matches 8 bases. V shed 8 bases and J 4 bases; nucleotides not matched to a gene: 9. This CDR3 is built from 14 residues. Germline lookup yields CDR1 ENHRY and CDR2 SYGVKD. The CDR3 reads CAILGQGGSTEAFF. The CDR3 bases are TGTGCCATCCTTGGACAGGGTGGATCCACTGAAGCTTTCTTT.

V gene TRBV29-1 combines with J gene TRBJ2-1, with 7 bases aligning to TRBD2. The CDR3 is 13 amino acids. The V and J ends lost 7 bases and 6 bases, in that order; junction bases with no gene match: 9. The V gene's germline CDR1 is SQVTM and CDR2 ANQGSEA. In DNA form, the CDR3 reads TGCAGCGCCGGAGCGGGACGGGTCAATGAGCAGTTCTTC. Translating gives CSAGAGRVNEQFF.

This clone occurred once. The chain recombines TRBV27 with TRBJ1-1, with a weak D call TRBD1 (5 bases). The V gene lost 5 bases and the J gene lost 0 bases, with 10 bases spanning the gap. CDR1 is MNHEY and CDR2 is SMNVEV in the germline V gene (reference sequence). The CDR3 has 14 amino acids. The CDR3: CASSPGPLNTEAFF. The CDR3 DNA reads as TGTGCCAGCAGTCCAGGGCCCTTGAACACTGAAGCTTTCTTT.

The chain combines TRBV5-5 with TRBJ2-7; 7 bases agree with TRBD1. The trim removed 0 bases at V and 3 bases at J, leaving 12 bases unmatched. CDR3 length: 17 amino acids. Germline assignment: CDR1 SGHKS and CDR2 YYEKEE (reference sequence). The CDR3 DNA sequence: TGTGCCAGCAGCTTGGGGGCCCCGACAGGGACCAACTACGAGCAGTACTTC. Translated: CASSLGAPTGTNYEQYF.

The CDR3 here is CASSLSRTDEKLFF. The CDR3 bases are TGTGCCAGCAGCTTGTCGCGGACAGATGAAAAACTGTTTTTT. The chain employs TRBV5-5 and TRBJ1-4; D might be TRBD1 (6 bases). Germline V gives CDR1 SGHKS, CDR2 YYEKEE (reference sequence). With 1 base removed from V and 6 bases from J, the gap between germline ends came to 10 bases. The CDR3 covers 14 residues.

This chain connects TRBV9 to TRBJ1-4, with D perhaps TRBD1 (6 bases). Germline CDR1 is SGDLS and CDR2 is YYNGEE. Trimming took off 3 bases at V and 5 bases at J, with 11 bases between the two ends. This CDR3 spans 14 amino acids. CDR3 nucleotides: TGTGCCAGCAGCGAGGACAGTACAAATGAAAAACTGTTTTTT. It is translated as CASSEDSTNEKLFF.

The rearrangement joins TRBV5-6 to TRBJ2-3; tentatively, D is TRBD2 (6 bases). Germline CDR1 and CDR2: SGHDT and YYEEEE. The CDR3 is 15 amino acids. With 0 bases removed from V and 4 bases from J, the gap between germline ends came to 12 bases. This CDR3 is CASSLGGGAADTQYF. The CDR3 DNA is TGTGCCAGCAGCTTGGGGGGCGGGGCGGCAGATACGCAGTATTTT.

The chain carries TRBV6-2 or TRBV6-3 and TRBJ1-6; 9 nucleotides line up with TRBD1. The ends lost 6 bases at V and 4 bases at J; junction bases unmatched: 4. The CDR3 runs 15 residues. Germline loops: CDR1 MNHEY, CDR2 SVGEGT. The CDR3 DNA reads as TGTGCCAGCAGCCCCGGGACAGGGTATAATTCACCCCTCCACTTT. Translated, it gives CASSPGTGYNSPLHF.

Written as DNA, the CDR3 is TGTGCCAGCAGTAGAGGCAGTAACTATGGCTACACCTTC. Translation gives CASSRGSNYGYTF. This sequence joins TRBV2 and TRBJ1-2; D uncertain. The V end was cut by 5 bases, the J end by 1 base, with 8 bases between. The CDR3 consists of 13 residues. CDR1 is SNHLY and CDR2 is FYNNEI in the germline V gene.

The chain links TRBV4-3 to TRBJ1-1, with 12 bases fitting TRBD1. CDR1 LGHNA and CDR2 YSLEER come from the germline V gene. CDR3 length equals 18 residues. V shed 1 base, J shed 5 bases, and the junction held 11 bases outside the gene matches. The CDR3, as DNA: TGCGCCAGCAGCCAAGGTTTGCTGGGACAGGGGGCGAAGACTGAAGCTTTCTTT. Translating it yields CASSQGLLGQGAKTEAFF.

The V gene is TRBV5-5, the J gene TRBJ2-6; D call uncertain. V was clipped by 1 base and J by 0 bases, with 8 bases between them. The CDR3 loop spans 16 amino acids. Germline lookup yields CDR1 SGHKS and CDR2 YYEKEE (reference sequence). CDR3 nucleotides: TGTGCCAGCAGCTTGTTCAGTCCCTCTGGGGCCAACGTCCTGACTTTC. Protein: CASSLFSPSGANVLTF.

The V gene is TRBV6-6, the J gene TRBJ2-5, with 10 bases matching TRBD2. V gave up 6 bases and J gave up 2 bases; unmatched junction bases: 6. The germline V gene has CDR1 MNHNY and CDR2 SVGAGI (reference sequence). CDR3 length: 15 residues. CDR3 region: CASRWGLATQETQYF. The CDR3 coding sequence is TGTGCCAGCAGATGGGGACTAGCGACTCAAGAGACCCAGTACTTC.

The genes are TRBV6-1 and TRBJ2-7, with D hard to call. Trimming took off 3 bases at V and 5 bases at J, with 5 bases between the two ends. The CDR3 is made up of 11 amino acids. From germline, CDR1 is MNHNS and CDR2 SASEGT. The CDR3 region has the DNA TGTGCCAGCAGTGAGTTTGACGAGCAGTACTTC. Residues: CASSEFDEQYF.

This chain uses TRBV12-3 or TRBV12-4 with TRBJ1-5; D is unclear. The CDR3 loop spans 13 amino acids. V was cut by 2 bases and J by 5 bases, with 7 bases left in between. The CDR3 DNA reads as TGTGCCAGCAGTTTAATTCCAGATCAGCCCCAGCATTTT. Protein product: CASSLIPDQPQHF.

The chain couples TRBV19 to TRBJ2-3, with D possibly TRBD2 on 6 matching bases. This CDR3 spans 16 amino acids. Deletions cut 7 bases from V and 2 bases from J, with 19 bases between. Germline V gene lookup returns CDR1 LNHDA and CDR2 SQIVND (reference sequence). The CDR3 coding sequence is TGTGCCAGTAAGTCTTTCGGGACGGGAGACACAGATACGCAGTATTTT. The encoded protein is CASKSFGTGDTDTQYF.

V is TRBV7-9 and J is TRBJ2-2; possible D gene TRBD1, 5 bases. Germline CDR1 and CDR2: SEHNR and FQNEAQ (reference sequence). The ends were cut back, 1 base at V and 6 bases at J, with 21 bases in the middle. The length of the CDR3 is 18 residues. The CDR3 sequence is CASSLVLFETVIAGELFF. In DNA form, the CDR3 reads TGTGCCAGCAGCTTAGTTTTATTTGAGACAGTGATCGCCGGGGAGCTGTTTTTT. The variable domain in full, completed from reference TRBV7-9 and TRBJ2-2, reads DTGVSQNPRHKITKRGQNVTFRCDPISEHNRLYWYRQTLGQGPEFLTYFQNEAQLEKSRLLSDRFSAERPKGSFSTLEIQRTEQGDSAMYLCASSLVLFETVIAGELFFGEGSRLTVL.

The CDR3 is CAINGGQGLYTF. The CDR3 DNA reads as TGTGCCATCAACGGGGGACAGGGTCTGTACACCTTC. This chain connects TRBV10-3 to TRBJ1-2; TRBD1 agrees at 9 bases. This CDR3 has 12 amino acids. Trimming at V came to 7 bases and at J to 11 bases, leaving 8 bases not matched to a gene. Germline CDR1 reads ENHRY; CDR2 reads SYGVKD.

V usage is TRBV19 and J usage is TRBJ2-3; 7 nucleotides match TRBD2. Germline CDR1 and CDR2: LNHDA and SQIVND (reference sequence). The CDR3 loop spans 15 amino acids. J lost 2 bases, V lost 6 bases, and 8 bases had no gene match. CDR3 sequence: CASSPRDYYTDTQYF. As DNA, the CDR3 is TGTGCCAGTAGCCCCCGGGACTATTACACAGATACGCAGTATTTT.

V usage is TRBV9 and J usage is TRBJ2-7, with a tentative D call TRBD2 (6 bases). The V and J ends lost 0 bases and 11 bases respectively, with 18 bases between them. The CDR3 covers 14 residues. Looked up from germline, CDR1 is SGDLS and CDR2 is YYNGEE. The CDR3 loop reads CASSVVGAEGPKYF. CDR3 sequence (DNA): TGTGCCAGCAGCGTAGTCGGGGCGGAGGGGCCCAAGTACTTC.

The chain links TRBV9 to TRBJ1-3; no firm D call. The CDR3 has 11 residues. Germline V lookup: CDR1 SGDLS, CDR2 YYNGEE. Trimming pared 5 bases from V and 4 bases from J, leaving 4 bases between. This chain's CDR3 is CASRGGNTIYF. CDR3 nucleotide sequence: TGTGCCAGCAGGGGAGGAAACACCATATATTTT.

The J gene is TRBJ2-3, the V gene TRBV20-1; 8 bases are shared with TRBD2. The germline gives CDR1 DFQATT, CDR2 SNEGSKA (reference sequence). V shed 3 bases, J shed 1 base, and the junction held 3 bases outside the gene matches. The CDR3 sequence is 14 residues long. In nucleotides, the CDR3 is TGCAGTGCTAGTAGAGCGGGAGGCACAGATACGCAGTATTTT. Its translation: CSASRAGGTDTQYF.